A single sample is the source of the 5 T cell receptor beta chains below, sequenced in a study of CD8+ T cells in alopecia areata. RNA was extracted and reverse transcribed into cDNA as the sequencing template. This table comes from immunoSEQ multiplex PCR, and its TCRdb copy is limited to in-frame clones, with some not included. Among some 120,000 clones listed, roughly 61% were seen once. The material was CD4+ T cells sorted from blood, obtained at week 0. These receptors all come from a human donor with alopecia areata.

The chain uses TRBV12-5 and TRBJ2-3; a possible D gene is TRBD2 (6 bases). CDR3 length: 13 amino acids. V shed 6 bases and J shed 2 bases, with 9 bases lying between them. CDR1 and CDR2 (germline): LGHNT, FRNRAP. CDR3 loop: CASGGDFTDTQYF. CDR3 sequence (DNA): TGTGCTAGTGGCGGGGACTTCACAGATACGCAGTATTTT.

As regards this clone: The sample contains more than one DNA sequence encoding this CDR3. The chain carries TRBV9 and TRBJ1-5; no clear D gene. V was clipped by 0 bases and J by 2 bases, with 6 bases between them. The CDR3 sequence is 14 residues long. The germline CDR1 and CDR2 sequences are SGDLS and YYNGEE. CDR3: CASSVEPGNQPQHF. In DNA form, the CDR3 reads TGTGCCAGCAGCGTAGAACCTGGCAATCAGCCCCAGCATTTT.

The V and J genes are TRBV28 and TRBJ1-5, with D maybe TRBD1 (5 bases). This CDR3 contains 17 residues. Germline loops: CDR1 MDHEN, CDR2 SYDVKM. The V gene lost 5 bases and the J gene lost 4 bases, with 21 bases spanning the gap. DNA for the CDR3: TGTGCCAGCAGTCCTACTTGGGCAGGGAGTCCAAATCAGCCCCAGCATTTT. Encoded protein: CASSPTWAGSPNQPQHF.

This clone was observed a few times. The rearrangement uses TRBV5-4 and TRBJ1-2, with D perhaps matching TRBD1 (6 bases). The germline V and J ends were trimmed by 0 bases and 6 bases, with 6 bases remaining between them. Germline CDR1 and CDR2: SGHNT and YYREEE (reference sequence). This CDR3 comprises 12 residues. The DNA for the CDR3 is TGTGCCAGCAGCTTGGGACAGGATGGCTACACCTTC. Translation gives CASSLGQDGYTF.

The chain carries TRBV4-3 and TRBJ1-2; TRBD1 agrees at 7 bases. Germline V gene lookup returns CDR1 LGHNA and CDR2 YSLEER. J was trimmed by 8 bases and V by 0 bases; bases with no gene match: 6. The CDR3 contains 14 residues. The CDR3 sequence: CASSQDRGLRGYTF. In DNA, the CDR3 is TGCGCCAGCAGCCAAGATAGGGGGCTACGGGGCTACACCTTC.